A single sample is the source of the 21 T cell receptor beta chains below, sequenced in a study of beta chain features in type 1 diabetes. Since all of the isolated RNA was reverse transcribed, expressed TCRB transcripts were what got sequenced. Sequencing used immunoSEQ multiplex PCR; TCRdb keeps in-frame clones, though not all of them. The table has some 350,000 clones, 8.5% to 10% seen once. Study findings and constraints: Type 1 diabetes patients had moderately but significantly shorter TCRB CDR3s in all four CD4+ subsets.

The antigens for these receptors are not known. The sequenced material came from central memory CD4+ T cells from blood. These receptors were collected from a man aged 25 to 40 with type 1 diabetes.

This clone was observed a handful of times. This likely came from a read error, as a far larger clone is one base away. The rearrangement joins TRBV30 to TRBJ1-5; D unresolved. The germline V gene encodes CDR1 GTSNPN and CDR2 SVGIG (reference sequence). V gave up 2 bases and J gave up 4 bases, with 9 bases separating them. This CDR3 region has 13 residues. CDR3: CAWSRIGNQPQHF. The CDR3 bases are TGTGCCTGGAGTAGGATTGGGAATCAGCCCCAGCATTTT.

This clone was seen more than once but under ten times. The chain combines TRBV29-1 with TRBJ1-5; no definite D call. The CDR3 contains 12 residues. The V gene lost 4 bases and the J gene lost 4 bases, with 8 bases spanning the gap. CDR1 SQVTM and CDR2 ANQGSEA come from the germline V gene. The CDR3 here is CSVGSGNQPQHF. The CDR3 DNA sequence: TGCAGCGTTGGGTCGGGAAATCAGCCCCAGCATTTT.

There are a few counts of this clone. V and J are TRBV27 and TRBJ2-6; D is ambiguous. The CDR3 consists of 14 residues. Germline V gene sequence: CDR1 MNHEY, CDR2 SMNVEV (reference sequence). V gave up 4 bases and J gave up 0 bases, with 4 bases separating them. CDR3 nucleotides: TGTGCCAGCAGTTCCGTCTCTGGGGCCAACGTCCTGACTTTC. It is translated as CASSSVSGANVLTF.

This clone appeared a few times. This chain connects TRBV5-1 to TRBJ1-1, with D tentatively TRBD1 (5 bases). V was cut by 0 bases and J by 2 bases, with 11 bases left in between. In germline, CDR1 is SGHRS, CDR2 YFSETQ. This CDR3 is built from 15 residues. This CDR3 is CASSLAPGLNTEAFF. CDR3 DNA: TGCGCCAGCAGCTTGGCCCCGGGGCTAAACACTGAAGCTTTCTTT.

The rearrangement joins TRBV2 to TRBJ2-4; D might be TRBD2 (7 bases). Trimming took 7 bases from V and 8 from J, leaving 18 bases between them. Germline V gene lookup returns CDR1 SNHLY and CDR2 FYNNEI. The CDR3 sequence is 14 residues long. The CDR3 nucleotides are TGTGCCAGCAACCAGTTGACGGGGGGCCACATTCAGTACTTC. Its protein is CASNQLTGGHIQYF.

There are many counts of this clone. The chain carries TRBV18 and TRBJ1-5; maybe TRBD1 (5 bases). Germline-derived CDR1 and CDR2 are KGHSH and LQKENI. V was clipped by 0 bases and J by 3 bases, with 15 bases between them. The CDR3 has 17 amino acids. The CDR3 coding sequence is TGTGCCAGCTCACCACCGATCGGCAGGGCCTCCAATCAGCCCCAGCATTTT. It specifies CASSPPIGRASNQPQHF.

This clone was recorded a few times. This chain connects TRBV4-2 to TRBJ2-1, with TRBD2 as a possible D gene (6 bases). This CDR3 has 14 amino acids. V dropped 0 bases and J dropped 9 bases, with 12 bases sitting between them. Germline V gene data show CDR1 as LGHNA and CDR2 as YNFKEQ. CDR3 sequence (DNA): TGTGCCAGCAGCCAAGAACGGAGGGCGGGTGAGCAGTTCTTC. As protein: CASSQERRAGEQFF.

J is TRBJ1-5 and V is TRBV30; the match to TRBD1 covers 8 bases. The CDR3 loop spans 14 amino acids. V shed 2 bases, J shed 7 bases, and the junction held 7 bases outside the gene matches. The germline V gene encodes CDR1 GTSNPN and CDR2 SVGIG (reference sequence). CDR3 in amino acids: CAWSRQGADQPQHF. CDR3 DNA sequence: TGTGCCTGGAGTCGCCAGGGGGCGGACCAGCCCCAGCATTTT.

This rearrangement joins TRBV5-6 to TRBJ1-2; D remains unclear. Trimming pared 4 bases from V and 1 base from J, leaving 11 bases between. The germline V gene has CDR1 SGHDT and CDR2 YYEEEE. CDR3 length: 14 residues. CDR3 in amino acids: CASSPDRNNYGYTF. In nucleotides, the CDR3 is TGTGCCAGCAGCCCGGACCGTAATAACTATGGCTACACCTTC.

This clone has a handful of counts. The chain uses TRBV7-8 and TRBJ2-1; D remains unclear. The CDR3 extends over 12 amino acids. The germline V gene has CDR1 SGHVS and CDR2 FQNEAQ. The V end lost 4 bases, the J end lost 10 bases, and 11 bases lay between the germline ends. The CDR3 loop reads CASSSTLGEQFF. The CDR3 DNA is TGTGCCAGCAGCTCGACGCTCGGGGAGCAGTTCTTC.

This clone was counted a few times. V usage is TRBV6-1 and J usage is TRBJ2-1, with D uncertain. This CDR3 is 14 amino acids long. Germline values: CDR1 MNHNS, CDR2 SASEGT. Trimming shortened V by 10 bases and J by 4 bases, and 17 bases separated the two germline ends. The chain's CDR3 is CATSKARTYNEQFF. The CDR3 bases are TGTGCCACCTCTAAGGCCAGAACTTACAATGAGCAGTTCTTC.

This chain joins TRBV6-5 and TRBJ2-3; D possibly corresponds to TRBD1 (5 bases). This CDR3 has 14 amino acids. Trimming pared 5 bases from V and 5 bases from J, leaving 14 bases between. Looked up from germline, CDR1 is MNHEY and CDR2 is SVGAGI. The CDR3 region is CASSEVRQRDTQYF. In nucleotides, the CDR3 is TGTGCCAGCAGTGAAGTTAGACAGCGAGATACGCAGTATTTT.

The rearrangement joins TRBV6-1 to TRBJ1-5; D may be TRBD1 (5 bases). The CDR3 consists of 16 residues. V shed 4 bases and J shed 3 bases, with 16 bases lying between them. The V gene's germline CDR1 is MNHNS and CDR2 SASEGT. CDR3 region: CASSAYRQRDNQPQHF. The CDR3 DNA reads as TGTGCCAGCAGTGCTTATAGACAGCGCGACAATCAGCCCCAGCATTTT.

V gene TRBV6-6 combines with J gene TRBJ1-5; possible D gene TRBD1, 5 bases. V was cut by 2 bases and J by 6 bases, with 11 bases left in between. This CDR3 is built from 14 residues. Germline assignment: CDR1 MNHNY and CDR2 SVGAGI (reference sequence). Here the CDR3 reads CASSYSQGAQPQHF. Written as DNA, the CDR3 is TGTGCCAGCAGTTACAGCCAGGGCGCTCAGCCCCAGCATTTT.

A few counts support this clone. CDR3 sequence (DNA): TGTGCCAGCAGCTTGATTCTGGCCACCGGGGAGCTGTTTTTT. It is translated as CASSLILATGELFF. The chain uses TRBV5-8 and TRBJ2-2; D is unresolved. Germline loops: CDR1 SGHTS, CDR2 YDEGEE. Trimming cost V 1 base and J 4 bases, with 8 bases left between them. The CDR3 loop spans 14 amino acids.

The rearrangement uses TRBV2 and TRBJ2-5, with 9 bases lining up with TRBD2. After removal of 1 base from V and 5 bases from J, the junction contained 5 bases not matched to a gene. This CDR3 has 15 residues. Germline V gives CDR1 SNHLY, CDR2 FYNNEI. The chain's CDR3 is CASSEVGGGAETQYF. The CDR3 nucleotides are TGTGCCAGCAGTGAAGTCGGCGGGGGGGCGGAGACCCAGTACTTC.

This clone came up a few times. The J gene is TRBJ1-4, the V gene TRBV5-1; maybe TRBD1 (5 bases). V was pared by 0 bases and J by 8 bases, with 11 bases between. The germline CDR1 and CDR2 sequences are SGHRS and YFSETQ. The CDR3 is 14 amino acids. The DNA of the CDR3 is TGCGCCAGCAGCTTGGGAGGAGGACACGAAAAACTGTTTTTT. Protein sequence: CASSLGGGHEKLFF.

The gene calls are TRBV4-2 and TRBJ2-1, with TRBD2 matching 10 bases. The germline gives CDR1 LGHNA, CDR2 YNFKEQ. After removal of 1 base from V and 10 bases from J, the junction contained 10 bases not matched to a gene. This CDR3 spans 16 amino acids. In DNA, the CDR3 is TGTGCCAGCAGCCAAGTTGCGCTAGCGGGAGAGGTGGAGCAGTTCTTC. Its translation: CASSQVALAGEVEQFF.

The CDR3 reads CASSHQGTSGSYEQYF. DNA of the CDR3: TGTGCCAGCAGCCACCAAGGGACTAGCGGGAGCTACGAGCAGTACTTC. The rearrangement links TRBV4-2 to TRBJ2-7; 14 nucleotides align to TRBD2. The trim removed 3 bases at V and 3 bases at J, leaving 4 bases unmatched. CDR1 and CDR2 from the germline V gene are LGHNA and YNFKEQ. The CDR3 length is 16 residues.

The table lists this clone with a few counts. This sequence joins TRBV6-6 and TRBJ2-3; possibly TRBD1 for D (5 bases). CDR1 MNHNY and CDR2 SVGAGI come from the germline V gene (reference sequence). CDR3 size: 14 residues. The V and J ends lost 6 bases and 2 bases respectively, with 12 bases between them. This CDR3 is CASSFGAYTDTQYF. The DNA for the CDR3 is TGTGCCAGCAGCTTTGGGGCCTACACAGATACGCAGTATTTT.

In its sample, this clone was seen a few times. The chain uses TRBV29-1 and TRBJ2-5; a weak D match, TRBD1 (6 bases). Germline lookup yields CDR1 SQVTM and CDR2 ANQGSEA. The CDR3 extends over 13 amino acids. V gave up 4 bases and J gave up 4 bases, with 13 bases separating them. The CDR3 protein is CSVGPGVGETQYF. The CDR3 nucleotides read TGCAGCGTTGGTCCAGGGGTGGGAGAGACCCAGTACTTC.